Given below is one T cell receptor beta chain in context. This sample is part of a study of CD8 T cells in ankylosing spondylitis. TCRdb passed the 5' RACE reads through MiXCR, listing each CDR3 protein once. The repertoire includes about 400,000 distinct CDR3 sequences, roughly 20% of them detected once, and around 13% sits in the top ten. This CDR3 contains 13 residues. Between the trimmed V and J ends, which lost 3 bases and 7 bases, there was a span of 8 bases. Germline V gene sequence: CDR1 KGHDR, CDR2 SFDVKD. The sequence was obtained from a male donor with ankylosing spondylitis or in good health (not recorded which). Sequenced sample: blood, either unsorted or a sorted T cell fraction (not recorded which). The V and J genes are TRBV24-1 and TRBJ2-2, with D hard to call. CDR3 coding DNA: TGTGCCACCAGTGATGGAATTTTCGGGGAGCTGTTTTTT. This sequence encodes CATSDGIFGELFF.